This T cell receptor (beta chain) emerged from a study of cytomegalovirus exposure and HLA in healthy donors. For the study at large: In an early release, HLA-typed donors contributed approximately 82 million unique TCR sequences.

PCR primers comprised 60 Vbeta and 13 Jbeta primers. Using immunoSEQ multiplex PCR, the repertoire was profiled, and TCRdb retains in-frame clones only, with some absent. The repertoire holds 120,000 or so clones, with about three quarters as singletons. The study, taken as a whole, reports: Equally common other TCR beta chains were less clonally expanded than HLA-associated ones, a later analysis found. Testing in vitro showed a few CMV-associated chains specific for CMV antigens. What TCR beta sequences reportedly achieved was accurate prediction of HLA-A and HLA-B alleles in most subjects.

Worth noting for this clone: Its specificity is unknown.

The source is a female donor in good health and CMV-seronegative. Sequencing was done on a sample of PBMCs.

This CDR3 reads CASSLGSGPYNEQFF. The CDR3 DNA reads as TGTGCCAGCAGCTTGGGTAGCGGCCCCTACAATGAGCAGTTCTTC. This sequence joins TRBV5-4 and TRBJ2-1, with a tentative D call TRBD2 (6 bases). V lost 0 bases and J lost 2, with 9 bases in between. Germline V gives CDR1 SGHNT, CDR2 YYREEE (reference sequence). The CDR3 runs to 15 residues.